These 19 T cell receptor beta chains originate from one sample sequenced in a study of shared clonotypes between healthy human individuals. As defined, naive CD8 cells were CD45RO-negative and positively selected for CCR7, with terminally differentiated effector memory CD45RA+ cells excluded. Measured with immunoSEQ multiplex PCR; TCRdb has only the in-frame clones, and not every one. There are some 1,900,000 clones in the sample; roughly 94% occur only once, and more than 0.95% lies in the top ten. The sequencing sample was made of naive CD8+ T cells sorted from blood. Every receptor here comes from a man between 18 and 35 years old in good health.

The chain combines TRBV29-1 with TRBJ1-2; no clear D. There are 13 residues in the CDR3. Trimming shortened V by 1 base and J by 5 bases, and 11 bases separated the two germline ends. The germline V gene has CDR1 SQVTM and CDR2 ANQGSEA. In nucleotides, the CDR3 is TGCAGCGTTGAAGGTTACAGCTTATATGGCTACACCTTC. It translates to CSVEGYSLYGYTF. Using reference TRBV29-1 and TRBJ1-2 for the parts outside the CDR3, the full variable domain is SAVISQKPSRDICQRGTSLTIQCQVDSQVTMMFWYRQQPGQSLTLIATANQGSEATYESGFVIDKFPISRPNLTFSTLTVSNMSPEDSSIYLCSVEGYSLYGYTFGSGTRLTVV.

The V and J genes are TRBV12-5 and TRBJ1-1; D possibly corresponds to TRBD1 (5 bases). This CDR3 has 15 residues. Germline assignment: CDR1 LGHNT and CDR2 FRNRAP. The V and J ends lost 2 bases and 6 bases respectively, with 16 bases between them. DNA for the CDR3: TGTGCTAGTGGTTTGTACGGACGGGGCGAGCCTGAAGCTTTCTTT. Amino acid sequence: CASGLYGRGEPEAFF.

The gene calls are TRBV2 and TRBJ2-1, with no clear D. The CDR3 spans 12 residues. V gave up 2 bases and J gave up 5 bases, with 4 bases separating them. In germline, CDR1 is SNHLY, CDR2 FYNNEI. CDR3 sequence: CASSERDNEQFF. CDR3 in DNA: TGTGCCAGCAGTGAACGGGACAATGAGCAGTTCTTC.

This sequence joins TRBV29-1 and TRBJ1-2; no clear D gene. Per the germline V gene, CDR1 is SQVTM and CDR2 is ANQGSEA. This CDR3 has 11 amino acids. Trimming removed 6 bases from V and 4 bases from J, with 9 bases in between. CDR3 sequence (DNA): TGCAGCGTCTCTCACTCCTATGGCTACACCTTC. Its translation: CSVSHSYGYTF. Full variable domain (rest looked up from reference TRBV29-1 and TRBJ1-2): SAVISQKPSRDICQRGTSLTIQCQVDSQVTMMFWYRQQPGQSLTLIATANQGSEATYESGFVIDKFPISRPNLTFSTLTVSNMSPEDSSIYLCSVSHSYGYTFGSGTRLTVV.

The chain carries TRBV5-6 and TRBJ2-1; the D is unclear. Trimming took off 3 bases at V and 9 bases at J, with 13 bases between the two ends. Looked up from germline, CDR1 is SGHDT and CDR2 is YYEEEE. The length of the CDR3 is 13 residues. This CDR3 is CASSSVFAGEQFF. CDR3 DNA sequence: TGTGCCAGCAGCTCAGTATTTGCAGGTGAGCAGTTCTTC.

This clone was seen more than once but under ten times. Other DNA variants within this sample encode the same CDR3. CDR3 in DNA: TGTGCCAGTAGTATAGACAACTACGAGCAGTACTTC. It is translated as CASSIDNYEQYF. The chain has TRBV19 and TRBJ2-7; D remains ambiguous. CDR3 length equals 12 residues. Germline CDR1 LNHDA, CDR2 SQIVND (reference sequence). V lost 0 bases to trimming and J lost 3 bases, with 3 bases between them.

The chain carries TRBV19 and TRBJ1-1, with unresolved D. Germline lookup yields CDR1 LNHDA and CDR2 SQIVND (reference sequence). The germline V and J ends were trimmed by 4 bases and 4 bases, with 7 bases remaining between them. The CDR3 has 12 residues. This chain's CDR3 is CASSTGITEAFF. The CDR3 region has the DNA TGTGCCAGTAGTACGGGGATCACTGAAGCTTTCTTT.

In its sample, this clone was seen a few times. The same CDR3 also results from other DNA sequences found in this sample. The chain has TRBV7-9 and TRBJ1-1, with unresolved D. The CDR3 has 13 amino acids. Germline loops: CDR1 SEHNR, CDR2 FQNEAQ (reference sequence). Trimming pared 2 bases from V and 1 base from J, leaving 5 bases between. The CDR3 sequence is CASSLWGNTEAFF. CDR3 sequence (DNA): TGTGCCAGCAGCTTATGGGGGAACACTGAAGCTTTCTTT.

The chain employs TRBV11-2 and TRBJ2-7; TRBD2 aligns across 8 bases. In germline, CDR1 is SGHAT, CDR2 FQNNGV. The CDR3 spans 13 residues. With 5 bases clipped from V and 6 bases from J, the junction kept 6 bases outside the gene matches. The CDR3 nucleotides read TGTGCCAGCAGCCCAGGACTAGCTGGCGAGCAGTACTTC. Translating gives CASSPGLAGEQYF.

The sample holds one count of this clone. This rearrangement joins TRBV4-3 to TRBJ2-3; 10 bases fit TRBD2. Germline assignment: CDR1 LGHNA and CDR2 YSLEER. Trimming at V came to 0 bases and at J to 8 bases, leaving 14 bases not matched to a gene. There are 18 residues in the CDR3. The CDR3 loop reads CASSQDSSTSGTGSTQYF. The CDR3 nucleotides read TGCGCCAGCAGCCAAGATAGTAGTACTAGCGGGACGGGTAGTACGCAGTATTTT.

The chain uses TRBV18 and TRBJ2-5, with 9 nucleotides matching TRBD2. J was trimmed by 5 bases and V by 2 bases; bases with no gene match: 6. The germline V gene encodes CDR1 KGHSH and CDR2 LQKENI. The CDR3 sequence is 15 residues long. The CDR3 region is CASSPGPSGDETQYF. DNA of the CDR3: TGTGCCAGCTCACCAGGGCCTAGCGGGGATGAGACCCAGTACTTC.

This chain joins TRBV28 and TRBJ2-2; 10 bases fit TRBD1. Germline CDR1 is MDHEN and CDR2 is SYDVKM. V was clipped by 5 bases and J by 7 bases; unmatched bases: 4. The CDR3 contains 14 residues. The CDR3 protein is CASSTGQGVGELFF. DNA for the CDR3: TGTGCCAGCAGTACTGGACAGGGGGTCGGGGAGCTGTTTTTT.

The rearrangement uses TRBV12-5 and TRBJ1-3, with 7 nucleotides matching TRBD1. The CDR3 consists of 15 residues. Germline assignment: CDR1 LGHNT and CDR2 FRNRAP. V gave up 0 bases and J gave up 8 bases; unmatched junction bases: 7. The CDR3 sequence: CASGLVPDREDTIYF. The DNA of the CDR3 is TGTGCTAGTGGTTTGGTACCCGACAGGGAGGACACCATATATTTT.

This sequence joins TRBV9 and TRBJ2-1; no definite D call. The CDR3 spans 14 residues. Trimming removed 0 bases at V and 7 bases at J, with 11 bases between. Germline CDR1 is SGDLS and CDR2 is YYNGEE. This CDR3 reads CASSVGVNMNEQFF. Here the CDR3 DNA reads TGTGCCAGCAGCGTAGGGGTAAATATGAATGAGCAGTTCTTC.

The rearrangement uses TRBV19 and TRBJ2-3, with 13 bases fitting TRBD2. CDR3 length: 15 amino acids. The germline CDR1 and CDR2 sequences are LNHDA and SQIVND (reference sequence). With V trimmed by 11 bases and J by 0 bases, 5 bases remained unmatched. Here the CDR3 DNA reads TGTGCCGCGGGACTAGCGGGGACTAGCACAGATACGCAGTATTTT. This encodes CAAGLAGTSTDTQYF.

The rearrangement joins TRBV10-2 to TRBJ2-1; 7 bases line up with TRBD2. V lost 3 bases to trimming and J lost 5 bases; unmatched junction nucleotides: 7. Germline loops: CDR1 WSHSY, CDR2 SAAADI. The CDR3 contains 15 residues. The CDR3 is CASSDIGLADNEQFF. The CDR3 bases are TGCGCCAGCAGTGATATAGGGCTAGCGGACAATGAGCAGTTCTTC.

The chain carries TRBV19 and TRBJ2-7, with 7 bases aligning to TRBD2. From germline, CDR1 is LNHDA and CDR2 SQIVND (reference sequence). V lost 5 bases, J lost 7 bases, and 14 bases stayed unmatched. The CDR3 sequence is 15 residues long. Here the CDR3 DNA reads TGTGCCAGTAGTCGGAAGCGGGACCCGCGGCTGGAGCAGTACTTC. Translated, it gives CASSRKRDPRLEQYF.

This clone was seen once. This chain joins TRBV11-2 and TRBJ2-7; 10 nucleotides align to TRBD2. The CDR3 length is 15 residues. Germline V gene data show CDR1 as SGHAT and CDR2 as FQNNGV. V trimming: 3 bases; J trimming: 4 bases; junction bases outside the gene matches: 6. The chain's CDR3 is CASSLAAGGGYEQYF. The CDR3 region has the DNA TGTGCCAGCAGCTTGGCAGCGGGAGGGGGTTACGAGCAGTACTTC.

J is TRBJ2-7 and V is TRBV4-1, with D perhaps matching TRBD1 (5 bases). Per germline, CDR1 MGHRA and CDR2 YSYEKL. The V end was cut by 4 bases, the J end by 1 base, with 8 bases between. CDR3 length: 13 amino acids. For the CDR3, the DNA is TGCGCCAGCAGCCCGACAGAGTCCTACGAGCAGTACTTC. Protein sequence: CASSPTESYEQYF.